The present T cell receptor beta chain was sequenced within a study of a mutant IDH1 vaccine in newly diagnosed glioma. Study background: First vaccine doses came 4-6 weeks after radiotherapy alone, or with temozolomide cycles.

As concerns this clone: The antigen remains undetermined.

Findings and caveats of the study: There seemed to be no relation between pseudoprogression and changes in top peripheral T cell clonotypes.

The protocol was immunoSEQ multiplex PCR, while the TCRdb copy is restricted to in-frame clones and leaves out a portion. The repertoire consists of some 80,000 clones, with approximately 85% occurring once and the leading ten covering roughly 0.81%. CDR3 length: 12 amino acids. Germline values: CDR1 GTSNPN, CDR2 SVGIG (reference sequence). The trim removed 8 bases at V and 4 bases at J, leaving 4 bases unmatched. Time point given: week 23, last vaccination. Doses comprised 300 ug of mutant IDH1 20-mer peptide each, plus topical imiquimod. The genes are TRBV30 and TRBJ1-3; 8 nucleotides align to TRBD1. The source was PBMCs, collected from a glioma patient whose treatment included an IDH1 peptide vaccine. This receptor was taken from a woman aged 45-60 years with glioma. The CDR3 DNA sequence: TGTGCCCAGGGGGCGCGGGGAAACACCATATATTTT. Translating gives CAQGARGNTIYF. The full variable domain, with the rest looked up from reference TRBV30 and TRBJ1-3, is SQTIHQWPATLVQPVGSPLSLECTVEGTSNPNLYWYRQAAGRGLQLLFYSVGIGQISSEVPQNLSASRPQDRQFILSSKKLLLSDSGFYLCAQGARGNTIYFGEGSWLTVV.